Sequencing of this T cell receptor (beta chain) was carried out in a study of cytomegalovirus exposure and HLA in healthy donors. Points from the study as a whole: Altogether, 150 to 200 TCR beta chains were recorded as cytomegalovirus-associated. A later analysis, which compared TCR beta chains of equal frequency, found the HLA-associated ones more clonally expanded. A highly shared variant cluster was judged a likely technical artifact.

Primers included in the PCR were 60 Vbeta and 13 Jbeta primers. Sequencing was performed with immunoSEQ multiplex PCR; in TCRdb, only in-frame clones are kept and a portion is missing. The sample has under 200,000 clones, approximately 77% seen once. The germline CDR1 and CDR2 sequences are SGDLS and YYNGEE. The length of the CDR3 is 13 residues. Trimming stripped 5 bases from V and 7 bases from J, with 15 bases between. Worth noting for this clone: Its specificity is not known.

The genes are TRBV9 and TRBJ1-2; D might be TRBD1 (5 bases). The sequence came from a man in his forties in good health and CMV-seropositive. Material: PBMCs. The CDR3 DNA is TGTGCCAGCAGGGGGGGGAGGGTCGGTGGCTACACCTTC. This translates into CASRGGRVGGYTF.